The next 17 T cell receptor beta chains were all read from a single sample in a study of neurological immune-mediated disorders. Each CDR3 protein is one row after TCRdb ran MiXCR on the 5' RACE reads. Here the sample spans fewer than 20,000 distinct CDR3 sequences, roughly 14% being singletons. The sequenced sample was PBMCs. Every receptor here comes from a man aged 55-75 years with HTLV-1-associated myelopathy (HAM/TSP).

This clonotype was seen at least ten times. This sequence joins TRBV12-3 or TRBV12-4 and TRBJ1-6, with 7 positions matching TRBD1. Trimming took 6 bases from V and 9 from J; bases not matched to a gene: 5. The CDR3 totals 13 residues. The CDR3 spells CASRTGTSSPLHF. CDR3 DNA sequence: TGTGCCAGCAGGACAGGGACGAGTTCACCCCTCCACTTT.

Ten or more counts support this clonotype. The chain joins TRBV12-3 or TRBV12-4 to TRBJ1-4; D possibly corresponds to TRBD1 (5 bases). This CDR3 has 14 residues. V lost 0 bases to trimming and J lost 3 bases, with 5 bases between them. The CDR3, as DNA: TGTGCCAGCAGTTTAGCGGGGGCTAATGAAAAACTGTTTTTT. It encodes CASSLAGANEKLFF.

This clonotype was counted at least ten times. The chain uses TRBV7-9 and TRBJ2-7; possible D gene TRBD2, 6 bases. V dropped 4 bases and J dropped 7 bases, with 14 bases sitting between them. CDR3 size: 13 residues. CDR1 and CDR2 from the germline V gene are SEHNR and FQNEAQ (reference sequence). The chain's CDR3 is CASSSLGAGEQYF. CDR3 in DNA: TGTGCCAGCAGCTCCCTTGGGGCGGGGGAGCAGTACTTC.

This clonotype showed up just once. The CDR3 protein is CASFEGQGRRDQPQHF. The CDR3 region has the DNA TGTGCCAGTTTCGAAGGACAGGGAAGAAGGGATCAGCCCCAGCATTTT. The chain links TRBV28 to TRBJ1-5, with 8 bases identical to TRBD1. The germline CDR1 and CDR2 sequences are MDHEN and SYDVKM. CDR3 length equals 16 residues. The J segment lost 5 bases and the V segment lost 9 bases, leaving 15 bases of the junction unmatched.

This clonotype was detected ten times or more. V usage is TRBV10-3 and J usage is TRBJ2-3, with 15 nucleotides matching TRBD2. The CDR3 length is 17 residues. Germline-derived CDR1 and CDR2 are ENHRY and SYGVKD. Trimming removed 6 bases from V and 0 bases from J; junction bases left unmatched: 4. The CDR3 nucleotides are TGTGCCATCAGGATGGGACTAGCGGGAGGTAGCACAGATACGCAGTATTTT. Translation gives CAIRMGLAGGSTDTQYF.

This clonotype came up many times. CDR3 nucleotides: TGCGCCAGCTCGGAGGACTCCCAGGCCGAAGCTTTCTTT. Translated: CASSEDSQAEAFF. This rearrangement joins TRBV5-1 to TRBJ1-1; D call uncertain. The ends were cut back, 7 bases at V and 8 bases at J, with 18 bases in the middle. The CDR3 contains 13 residues. In germline, CDR1 is SGHRS, CDR2 YFSETQ.

The V and J genes are TRBV5-1 and TRBJ2-7; D gene unclear. The CDR3 is 11 residues long. Trimming left V 7 bases short and J 3 bases short, with 8 bases between. The germline gives CDR1 SGHRS, CDR2 YFSETQ. In DNA, the CDR3 is TGCGCCAGCGGAATGGACTACGAGCAGTACTTC. Its translation is CASGMDYEQYF.

This clonotype was recorded at least ten times. This rearrangement joins TRBV11-3 to TRBJ1-4; TRBD1 matches 8 bases. Germline V gene data show CDR1 as SGHNT and CDR2 as YENEEA. The trim removed 1 base at V and 6 bases at J, leaving 4 bases unmatched. The CDR3 consists of 15 residues. The CDR3 spells CASSLGDRPDEKLFF. DNA of the CDR3: TGTGCCAGCAGCTTAGGGGACAGGCCCGATGAAAAACTGTTTTTT.

This clonotype was picked up many times. J is TRBJ2-3 and V is TRBV6-6, with TRBD2 matching over 9 bases. The trim removed 6 bases at V and 1 base at J, leaving 5 bases unmatched. The CDR3 runs to 15 residues. Per the germline V gene, CDR1 is MNHNY and CDR2 is SVGAGI (reference sequence). CDR3 amino acids: CASRLAGARTDTQYF. The CDR3 region has the DNA TGTGCCAGCAGATTAGCGGGGGCCCGCACAGATACGCAGTATTTT.

The table lists this clonotype with many counts. This chain joins TRBV5-8 and TRBJ2-5; D could derive from TRBD1 or TRBD2 (5 bases each). Trimming removed 4 bases from V and 2 bases from J, with 12 bases in between. This CDR3 contains 14 residues. Germline V gene lookup returns CDR1 SGHTS and CDR2 YDEGEE. As DNA, the CDR3 is TGTGCCAGCAGCGAACCGGGACGGCAAGAGACCCAGTACTTC. Encoded protein: CASSEPGRQETQYF.

This clonotype has ten or more counts. V gene TRBV14 combines with J gene TRBJ2-7; no clear D. V gave up 4 bases and J gave up 3 bases, with 10 bases separating them. CDR3 size: 13 residues. Germline CDR1 SGHDN, CDR2 FVKESK. CDR3 DNA: TGTGCCAGCAGCCCCTATCTCTTCTACGAGCAGTACTTC. The encoded protein is CASSPYLFYEQYF. Based on the CDR3 plus reference TRBV14 and TRBJ2-7, the full variable domain is EAGVTQFPSHSVIEKGQTVTLRCDPISGHDNLYWYRRVMGKEIKFLLHFVKESKQDESGMPNNRFLAERTGGTYSTLKVQPAELEDSGVYFCASSPYLFYEQYFGPGTRLTVT.

This clonotype came up many times. The chain carries TRBV5-1 and TRBJ1-1; D is perhaps TRBD1 (6 bases). The V and J ends lost 0 bases and 6 bases respectively, with 9 bases between them. In germline, CDR1 is SGHRS, CDR2 YFSETQ. There are 13 residues in the CDR3. The CDR3, as DNA: TGCGCCAGCAGCTTGGGGACAGTCCCTGAAGCTTTCTTT. It specifies CASSLGTVPEAFF.

This clonotype showed up many times. V usage is TRBV2 and J usage is TRBJ1-2; D is undetermined. CDR1 is SNHLY, CDR2 FYNNEI, per germline. V lost 2 bases and J lost 8, with 12 bases in between. This CDR3 has 13 amino acids. The CDR3, as DNA: TGTGCCAGCAGTGAACAAGGGATGGGAGGCTACACCTTC. Translated, it gives CASSEQGMGGYTF.

At least ten counts were recorded for this clonotype. The chain uses TRBV7-2 and TRBJ2-7; 7 nucleotides agree with TRBD2. CDR1 is SGHTA, CDR2 FQGNSA, per germline. This CDR3 contains 15 residues. V lost 2 bases and J lost 0; bases outside the gene matches: 4. In DNA, the CDR3 is TGTGCCAGCAGCTTATACGCGGGGGACTCCTACGAGCAGTACTTC. Translating it yields CASSLYAGDSYEQYF. The complete variable domain, with remaining parts taken from reference TRBV7-2 and TRBJ2-7, reads GAGVSQSPSNKVTEKGKDVELRCDPISGHTALYWYRQSLGQGLEFLIYFQGNSAPDKSGLPSDRFSAERTGGSVSTLTIQRTQQEDSAVYLCASSLYAGDSYEQYFGPGTRLTVT.

This clonotype was counted many times. The chain's CDR3 is CASKGQGILQETQYF. The DNA of the CDR3 is TGCGCCAGCAAGGGACAGGGGATATTACAAGAGACCCAGTACTTC. The chain has TRBV5-1 and TRBJ2-5; 10 nucleotides agree with TRBD1. The CDR3 runs 15 residues. With V trimmed by 6 bases and J by 2 bases, 7 bases remained unmatched. Germline CDR1 SGHRS, CDR2 YFSETQ.

This clonotype ranks as medium-sized. This sequence joins TRBV6-2 or TRBV6-3 and TRBJ1-4, with TRBD1 as a possible D gene (5 bases). The CDR3 loop spans 14 amino acids. Germline-derived CDR1 and CDR2 are MNHEY and SVGEGT. Trimming took 2 bases from V and 8 from J, leaving 12 bases between them. CDR3 sequence: CASSYPGKGEKLFF. For the CDR3, the DNA is TGTGCCAGCAGTTACCCCGGCAAGGGGGAAAAACTGTTTTTT.

Many counts were recorded for this clonotype. V and J are TRBV5-1 and TRBJ1-2, with TRBD1 identical over 8 bases. The CDR3 consists of 14 residues. V lost 0 bases to trimming and J lost 6 bases; unmatched junction nucleotides: 4. Germline-derived CDR1 and CDR2 are SGHRS and YFSETQ. CDR3 protein: CASSLAQTGDGYTF. As DNA, the CDR3 is TGCGCCAGCAGCTTGGCCCAGACAGGGGATGGCTACACCTTC.